This T cell receptor beta chain was identified during a study of CD8 T cells in ankylosing spondylitis. Germline CDR1 and CDR2: MNHNS and SASEGT. The ends lost 6 bases at V and 7 bases at J; junction bases unmatched: 9. The CDR3 sequence is 15 residues long. This clonotype appeared a few times. As yet, its antigen is unknown. TCRdb re-analysed the 5' RACE reads in MiXCR, keeping a single row per CDR3 protein. The sample shows 150,000 to 200,000 distinct CDR3 sequences, approximately 16% of them seen only once. Study-wide results and caveats: Clones linked to disease were reported to show significant enrichment in matched ankylosing spondylitis synovial fluid.

J is TRBJ1-6 and V is TRBV6-1; 7 bases fit TRBD1. Input material: blood, either unsorted or a sorted T cell fraction (not recorded which). This receptor was obtained from a male donor with ankylosing spondylitis or in good health (not recorded which). CDR3 region: CASRQPGQLNSPLHF. CDR3 DNA: TGTGCCAGCAGACAGCCGGGACAGCTGAATTCACCCCTCCACTTT.